The 12 T cell receptor beta chains below all came from one sample that was sequenced in a study of blood T cells in healthy people across ages. Using a J-beta primer mix together with a sample-barcoded 5' primer, a second PCR was run for roughly 6 to 11 cycles. TCRdb used MiXCR to reprocess the 5' RACE reads, holding one entry per CDR3 protein. The repertoire has more than 800,000 distinct CDR3 sequences, around 30% of them found once; the top ten carry around 15%. The sample taken for sequencing was blood. The receptors come from a woman at least 80 years old in good health.

This clonotype occurred many times. The rearrangement links TRBV19 to TRBJ2-7; tentative D call: TRBD2 (6 bases). Germline lookup yields CDR1 LNHDA and CDR2 SQIVND (reference sequence). There are 13 residues in the CDR3. Trimming pared 5 bases from V and 1 base from J, leaving 9 bases between. The CDR3 DNA is TGTGCCAGTAGTGCGGGGACTTCCTACGAGCAGTACTTC. Translation gives CASSAGTSYEQYF.

This clonotype was found many times. The CDR3 DNA is TGTGCCAGCAGCCCCGACAGGGGTACAACCTACGAGCAGTACTTC. Translating gives CASSPDRGTTYEQYF. J is TRBJ2-7 and V is TRBV6-6; 8 nucleotides match TRBD1. The CDR3 extends over 15 amino acids. The junction had 9 bases not matched to a gene; V was cut back by 6 bases and J by 2 bases. In germline, CDR1 is MNHNY, CDR2 SVGAGI (reference sequence).

This clonotype was counted a few times. The gene calls are TRBV7-2 and TRBJ1-2; D is uncertain. The CDR3 has 15 amino acids. V was clipped by 5 bases and J by 8 bases, with 21 bases between them. Germline V gives CDR1 SGHTA, CDR2 FQGNSA. The CDR3 DNA is TGTGCCAGCAGCCCAGTTAATTCGGTCCGGGAAGGCTACACCTTC. Translation gives CASSPVNSVREGYTF.

V usage is TRBV2 and J usage is TRBJ2-7, with TRBD2 matching 7 bases. This CDR3 contains 14 residues. V lost 7 bases, J lost 3 bases, and 9 bases stayed unmatched. Germline V gives CDR1 SNHLY, CDR2 FYNNEI. This chain's CDR3 is CASNSGTKSYEQYF. In DNA form, the CDR3 reads TGTGCCAGCAATTCCGGGACTAAGAGCTACGAGCAGTACTTC.

Note on this clonotype: This may be a read error: a much more frequent sequence differs by one nucleotide. V is TRBV18 and J is TRBJ2-4; the match to TRBD1 covers 8 bases. TRBJ2-5 explains the end of the DNA better; the J call may be wrong. The germline gives CDR1 KGHSH, CDR2 LQKENI. This CDR3 is 13 amino acids long. The CDR3 DNA is TGTGCCAGCTCAAATAACAGGGGGGAGACCCAGTACTTC. Protein: CASSNNRGETQYF.

This clonotype was seen ten or more times. The chain links TRBV20-1 to TRBJ2-5; 9 positions match TRBD2. CDR1 is DFQATT, CDR2 SNEGSKA, per germline (reference sequence). V lost 1 base and J lost 5; bases outside the gene matches: 17. The CDR3 has 18 amino acids. The CDR3 here is CSARALFRSGGPRETQYF. CDR3 sequence (DNA): TGCAGTGCTAGAGCCCTGTTTCGGAGCGGGGGGCCCAGGGAGACCCAGTACTTC.

Many counts were recorded for this clonotype. The rearrangement uses TRBV28 and TRBJ2-7; 9 bases map to TRBD1. The J segment lost 4 bases and the V segment lost 7 bases, leaving 11 bases of the junction unmatched. Germline V CDR1 and CDR2: MDHEN, SYDVKM. This CDR3 contains 15 residues. CDR3: CASNILNRGRYEQYF. The DNA of the CDR3 is TGTGCCAGCAACATATTAAACAGGGGGCGGTACGAGCAGTACTTC.

This clonotype was detected many times. This may be a read error: a much more frequent sequence differs by one nucleotide. The gene calls are TRBV11-2 and TRBJ2-3, with D unresolved. Germline CDR1 and CDR2: SGHAT and FQNNGV. This CDR3 is 14 amino acids long. V dropped 4 bases and J dropped 5 bases, with 13 bases sitting between them. The CDR3 sequence is CASSSMGRGDTQYF. Here the CDR3 DNA reads TGTGCCAGCAGCTCCATGGGTAGAGGAGATACGCAGTATTTT.

The chain links TRBV7-9 to TRBJ2-1; 9 nucleotides align to TRBD1. Losses at the gene ends were 5 bases for V and 13 bases for J; bases not matched to a gene: 18. CDR3 length equals 16 residues. The germline V gene has CDR1 SEHNR and CDR2 FQNEAQ (reference sequence). The CDR3: CASSDLQGAGVETQFF. The CDR3 nucleotides read TGTGCCAGCAGCGATTTACAGGGGGCGGGCGTCGAGACCCAGTTCTTC. Based on the CDR3 plus reference TRBV7-9 and TRBJ2-1, the full variable domain is DTGVSQNPRHKITKRGQNVTFRCDPISEHNRLYWYRQTLGQGPEFLTYFQNEAQLEKSRLLSDRFSAERPKGSFSTLEIQRTEQGDSAMYLCASSDLQGAGVETQFFGPGTRLTVL.

This clonotype was detected many times. The J gene is TRBJ2-7, the V gene TRBV11-2; possible D gene TRBD1, 5 bases. V lost 5 bases and J 7 bases, leaving 21 bases between the germline ends. Germline lookup yields CDR1 SGHAT and CDR2 FQNNGV. The CDR3 runs to 15 residues. CDR3 bases: TGTGCCAGCAGCCTGTCGACAGCCACGTCCGGGGAGCAGTACTTC. Translated, it gives CASSLSTATSGEQYF.

This clonotype was observed a handful of times. The V and J genes are TRBV3-1 and TRBJ2-5; D possibly uses TRBD1 or TRBD2 (6 bases each). With 4 bases removed from V and 7 bases from J, the gap between germline ends came to 13 bases. CDR3 length: 13 amino acids. The V gene's germline CDR1 is LGHDT and CDR2 YNNKEL (reference sequence). CDR3 nucleotide sequence: TGTGCCAGCAGCCTGTCGGAGGGGGGGACCCAGTACTTC. It specifies CASSLSEGGTQYF.

This clonotype was counted many times. The chain is built from TRBV3-1 and TRBJ2-3; D is perhaps TRBD1 (6 bases). Trimming removed 5 bases from V and 12 bases from J, with 21 bases in between. The germline gives CDR1 LGHDT, CDR2 YNNKEL (reference sequence). The CDR3 consists of 14 residues. The chain's CDR3 is CASSTLGQTHAQYF. The CDR3 DNA is TGTGCCAGCAGCACTTTAGGACAGACACACGCCCAGTATTTT.